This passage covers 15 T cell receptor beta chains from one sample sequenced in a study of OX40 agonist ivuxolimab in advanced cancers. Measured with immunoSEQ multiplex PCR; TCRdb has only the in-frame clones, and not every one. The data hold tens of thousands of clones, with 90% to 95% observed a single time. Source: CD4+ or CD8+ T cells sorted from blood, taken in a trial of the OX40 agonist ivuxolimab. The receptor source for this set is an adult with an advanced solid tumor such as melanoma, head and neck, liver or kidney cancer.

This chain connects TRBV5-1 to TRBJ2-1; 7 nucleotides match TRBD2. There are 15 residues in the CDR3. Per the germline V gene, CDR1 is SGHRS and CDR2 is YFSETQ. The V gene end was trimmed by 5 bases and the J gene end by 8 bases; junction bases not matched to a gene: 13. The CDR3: CASRWTGGGVHEQFF. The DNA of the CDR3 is TGCGCCAGCAGATGGACGGGTGGGGGGGTACATGAGCAGTTCTTC.

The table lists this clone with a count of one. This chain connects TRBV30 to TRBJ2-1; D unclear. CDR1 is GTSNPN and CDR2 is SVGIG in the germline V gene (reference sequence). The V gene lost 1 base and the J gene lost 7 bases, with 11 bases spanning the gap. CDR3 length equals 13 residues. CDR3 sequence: CAWSATLGNEQFF. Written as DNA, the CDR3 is TGTGCCTGGAGTGCGACCCTGGGAAATGAGCAGTTCTTC.

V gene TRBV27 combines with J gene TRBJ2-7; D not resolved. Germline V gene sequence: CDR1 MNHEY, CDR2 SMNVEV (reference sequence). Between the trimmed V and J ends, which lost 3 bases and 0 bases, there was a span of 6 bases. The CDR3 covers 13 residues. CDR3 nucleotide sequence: TGTGCCAGCAGTTTGTGGGCCTCCTACGAGCAGTACTTC. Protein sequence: CASSLWASYEQYF.

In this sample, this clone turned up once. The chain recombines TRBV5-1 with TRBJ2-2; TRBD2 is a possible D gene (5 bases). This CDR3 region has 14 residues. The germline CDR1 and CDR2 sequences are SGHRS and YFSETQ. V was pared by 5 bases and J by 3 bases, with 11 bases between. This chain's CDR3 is CASSGQRHTGELFF. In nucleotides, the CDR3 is TGCGCCAGCAGTGGCCAGCGGCACACCGGGGAGCTGTTTTTT. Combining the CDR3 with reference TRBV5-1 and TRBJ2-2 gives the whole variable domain KAGVTQTPRYLIKTRGQQVTLSCSPISGHRSVSWYQQTPGQGLQFLFEYFSETQRNKGNFPGRFSGRQFSNSRSEMNVSTLELGDSALYLCASSGQRHTGELFFGEGSRLTVL.

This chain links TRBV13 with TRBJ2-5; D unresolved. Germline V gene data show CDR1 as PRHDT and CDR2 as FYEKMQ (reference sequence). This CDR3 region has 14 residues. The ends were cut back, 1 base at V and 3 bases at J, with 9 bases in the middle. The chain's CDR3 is CASSLESEEETQYF. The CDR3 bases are TGTGCCAGCAGCTTAGAGTCAGAGGAAGAGACCCAGTACTTC.

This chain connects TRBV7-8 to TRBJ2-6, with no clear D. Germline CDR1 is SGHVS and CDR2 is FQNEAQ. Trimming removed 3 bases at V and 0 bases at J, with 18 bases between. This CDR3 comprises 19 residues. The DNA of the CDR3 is TGTGCCAGCAGCTTCGGATACCCAGGTGCCCCCTCTGGGGCCAACGTCCTGACTTTC. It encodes CASSFGYPGAPSGANVLTF.

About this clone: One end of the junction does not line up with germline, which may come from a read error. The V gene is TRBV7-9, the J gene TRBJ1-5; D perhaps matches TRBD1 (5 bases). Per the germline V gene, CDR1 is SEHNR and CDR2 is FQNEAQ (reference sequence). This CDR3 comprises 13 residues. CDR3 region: CASTLGGNQPQHF. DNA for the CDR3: TGTGCCAGCACCTTAGGGGGCAATCAGCCCCAGCATTTT.

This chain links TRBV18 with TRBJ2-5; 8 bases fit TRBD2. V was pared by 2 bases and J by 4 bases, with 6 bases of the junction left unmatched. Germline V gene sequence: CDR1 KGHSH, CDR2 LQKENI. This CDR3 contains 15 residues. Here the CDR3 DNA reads TGTGCCAGCTCACCAACGGGACTAGAGACAGAGACCCAGTACTTC. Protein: CASSPTGLETETQYF.

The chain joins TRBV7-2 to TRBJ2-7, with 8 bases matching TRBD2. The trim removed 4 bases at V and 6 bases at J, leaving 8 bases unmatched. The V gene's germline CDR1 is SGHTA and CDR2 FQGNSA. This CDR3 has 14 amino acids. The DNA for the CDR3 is TGTGCCAGCAGCTATTGGGCGGGAGGAAGCGAGCAGTACTTC. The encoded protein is CASSYWAGGSEQYF.

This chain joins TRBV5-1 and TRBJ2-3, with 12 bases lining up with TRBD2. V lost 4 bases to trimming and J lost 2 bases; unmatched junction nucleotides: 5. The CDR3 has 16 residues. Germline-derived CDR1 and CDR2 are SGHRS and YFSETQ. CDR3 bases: TGCGCCAGCAGCGACGGACTAGCGGGGCTCACAGATACGCAGTATTTT. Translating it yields CASSDGLAGLTDTQYF.

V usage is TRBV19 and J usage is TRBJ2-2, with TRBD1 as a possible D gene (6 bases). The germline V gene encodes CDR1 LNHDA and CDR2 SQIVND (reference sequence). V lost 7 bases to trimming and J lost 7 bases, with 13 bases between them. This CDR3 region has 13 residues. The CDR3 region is CASIQGRGGELFF. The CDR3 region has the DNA TGTGCCAGTATCCAGGGGAGAGGCGGGGAGCTGTTTTTT.

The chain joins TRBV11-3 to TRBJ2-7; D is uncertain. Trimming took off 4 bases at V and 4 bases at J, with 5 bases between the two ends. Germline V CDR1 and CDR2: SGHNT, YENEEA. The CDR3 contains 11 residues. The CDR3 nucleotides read TGTGCCAGCAGCTCTGGTTACGAGCAGTACTTC. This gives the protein CASSSGYEQYF.

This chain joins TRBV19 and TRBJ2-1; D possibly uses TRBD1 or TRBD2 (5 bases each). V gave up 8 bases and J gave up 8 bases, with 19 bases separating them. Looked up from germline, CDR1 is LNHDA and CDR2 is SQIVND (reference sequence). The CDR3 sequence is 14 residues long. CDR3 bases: TGTGCCAGTGATTTCGGGACGGGGTCCGATGAGCAGTTCTTC. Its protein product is CASDFGTGSDEQFF.

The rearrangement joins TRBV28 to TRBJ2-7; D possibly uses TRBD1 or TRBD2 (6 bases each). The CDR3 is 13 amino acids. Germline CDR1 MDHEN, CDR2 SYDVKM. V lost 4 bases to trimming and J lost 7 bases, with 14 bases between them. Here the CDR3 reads CASSSGGAGEQYF. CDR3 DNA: TGTGCCAGCAGTTCTGGGGGCGCGGGAGAGCAGTACTTC. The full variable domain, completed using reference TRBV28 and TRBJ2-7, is DVKVTQSSRYLVKRTGEKVFLECVQDMDHENMFWYRQDPGLGLRLIYFSYDVKMKEKGDIPEGYSVSREKKERFSLILESASTNQTSMYLCASSSGGAGEQYFGPGTRLTVT.

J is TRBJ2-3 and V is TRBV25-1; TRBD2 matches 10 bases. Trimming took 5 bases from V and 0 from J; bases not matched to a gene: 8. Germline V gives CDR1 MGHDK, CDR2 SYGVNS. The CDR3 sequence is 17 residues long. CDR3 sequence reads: CASSWGGAGGSTDTQYF. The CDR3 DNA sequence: TGTGCCAGCAGTTGGGGGGGAGCGGGAGGGAGCACAGATACGCAGTATTTT.